Described below is a single T cell receptor (beta chain) sequence and its context. This clone was detected once. No cognate antigen has been identified for it. No qualities accompany the bases; no much larger clone lies one base away. These data are taken from a study of a mutant IDH1 vaccine in newly diagnosed glioma (dated by TCRdb to the early 2020s). General notes on the study: In the chemotherapy-containing groups, vaccination started alongside temozolomide cycles, whereas in patients who had radiotherapy alone it started 4-6 weeks after radiotherapy. Of the 25 to 35 patients who were treated, about 62% were male and about 40% were female, and the mean age was approximately 40 years. Prior to enrollment, standard therapy consisting of radiotherapy alone, temozolomide alone, or radiochemotherapy with temozolomide had been administered to patients, with the combination being received by most patients. The week-35 safety follow-up was designated visit V12, and the week-47 end of study was designated visit V13. Peripheral blood was drawn at six visits: V03 (baseline), V05, V07, V10, V12 and V13. For exploratory analyses, longitudinal TCRB deep sequencing was carried out in about 26 treated patients wherever samples were available.

The library relied on the immunoSEQ multiplex PCR assay. The hsTCRB Kit was used according to the manufacturer's protocol to amplify rearranged TCR beta chain sequences. Sequencing of TCRB libraries was carried out on an Illumina MiSeq. The authors processed their data as follows. Demultiplexing, trimming and gene mapping were performed with the kit vendor's proprietary platform. TCRdb holds this immuneACCESS table with in-frame rearrangements only. Some clones are missing; in checked studies, unresolved V genes explain under half, and the rest has no known cause. The V and J calls and clone size were taken over from that table, and D and trimming were inferred from the DNA. The table for this sample lists 60,000 or so clones; around four fifths of them were counted only once. In total, the top ten clones hold 4% to 5% of the sample. Via the germline V gene, CDR1 is MDHEN and CDR2 SYDVKM. From cysteine to phenylalanine, the CDR3 is 15 amino acids long. Only the CDR3 DNA is retained, 45 bases long and in frame from the first base. V loses 10 bases at its end and J loses 9 bases; junction bases beyond the gene matches: 15.

Read against the paper, the sample's time point label means: week 35, safety follow-up. Every vaccine dose consisted of 300 ug of a 20-mer mutant IDH1 peptide in Montanide, administered subcutaneously together with topical imiquimod. Across visits V03 through V10, patients got a total of eight vaccinations, given in weeks 1, 3, 5, 7, 11, 15, 19 and 23. Newly diagnosed WHO grade 3 or 4 IDH1-mutant astrocytomas showing loss of nuclear ATRX were present in the donors. The samples were drawn from NOA16, a multicentre, single-arm, open-label phase I trial in Germany that tested a mutant IDH1 peptide vaccine in humans for the first time. The DNeasy Blood and Tissue Kit was used to extract genomic DNA from EDTA blood for TCRB sequencing. General conclusions and limits of the study: Immune responses induced by the vaccine were seen in around 94% of patients across multiple MHC alleles. It was noted by the authors that analyses of patient blood samples could not be reproduced owing to sample limitations. PBMC samples for TCRB deep sequencing were selected based on availability. Pseudoprogression appeared unrelated to alterations in the top peripheral T cell clonotypes detected by TCRB sequencing.

The clonotype originates from a man younger than 40 with glioma. The sample here was PBMCs, taken from a glioma patient whose treatment included an IDH1 peptide vaccine. Recombination linked TRBV28 to TRBJ1-5; 10 central nucleotides agree with TRBD1. At the DNA level, the sequence is TGTGCCACTATAAACCGGGACAGGGGATTGATGCCCCAGCATTTT. This translates into CATINRDRGLMPQHF.